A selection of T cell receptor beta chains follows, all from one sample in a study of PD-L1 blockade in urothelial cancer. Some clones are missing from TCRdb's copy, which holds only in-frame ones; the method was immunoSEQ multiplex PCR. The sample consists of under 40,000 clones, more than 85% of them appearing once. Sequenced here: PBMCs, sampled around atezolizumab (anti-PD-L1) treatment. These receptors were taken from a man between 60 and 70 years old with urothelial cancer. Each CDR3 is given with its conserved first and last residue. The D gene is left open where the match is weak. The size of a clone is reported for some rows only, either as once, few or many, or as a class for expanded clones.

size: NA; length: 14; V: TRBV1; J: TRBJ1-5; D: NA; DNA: TGCACCAGCAGCCAAGGGGACAGGGGTCAGCCCCAGCATTTT; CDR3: CTSSQGDRGQPQHF
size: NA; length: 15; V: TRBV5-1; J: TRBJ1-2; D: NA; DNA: TGCGCCAGCAGGGCGCCCGGGGAACAGAACTATGGCTACACCTTC; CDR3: CASRAPGEQNYGYTF
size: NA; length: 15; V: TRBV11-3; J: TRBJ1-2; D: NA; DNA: TGTGCCAGCAGCTTAGATGCTCCTTCCTCTGCGGGCTACACCTTC; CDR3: CASSLDAPSSAGYTF
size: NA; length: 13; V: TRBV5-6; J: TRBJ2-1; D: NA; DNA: TGTGCCAGCTGCTTGTGGGGCTGGGATGAGCAGTTCTTC; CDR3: CASCLWGWDEQFF
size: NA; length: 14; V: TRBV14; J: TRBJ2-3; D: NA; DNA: TGTGCCAGCAGCCCCCGCAGGGATGGCGATACGCAGTATTTT; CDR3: CASSPRRDGDTQYF
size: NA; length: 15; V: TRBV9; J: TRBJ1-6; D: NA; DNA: TGTGCCAGCAGCCTATCAGGGGTTTCGAATTCACCCCTCCACTTT; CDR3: CASSLSGVSNSPLHF
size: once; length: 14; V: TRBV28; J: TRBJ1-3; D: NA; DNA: TGTGCCAGCAGTCGACAGGAGACTGGAAACACCATATATTTT; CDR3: CASSRQETGNTIYF
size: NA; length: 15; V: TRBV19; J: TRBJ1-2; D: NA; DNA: TGTGCCAGTAGCCCAGGGCCCGAGCCCAACTATGGCTACACCTTC; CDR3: CASSPGPEPNYGYTF
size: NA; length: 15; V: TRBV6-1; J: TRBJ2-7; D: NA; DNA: TGTGCCAGCAGTGAAATACTAGTCCTTTCCTACGAGCAGTACTTC; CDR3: CASSEILVLSYEQYF
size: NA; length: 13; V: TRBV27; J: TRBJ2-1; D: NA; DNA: TGTGCCAGCAGTTTAGGGGCCAACAATGAGCAGTTCTTC; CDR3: CASSLGANNEQFF
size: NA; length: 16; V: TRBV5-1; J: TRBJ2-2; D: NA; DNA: TGCGCCAGCAGCTTGGAGGCTAGCGCGAACACCGGGGAGCTGTTTTTT; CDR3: CASSLEASANTGELFF
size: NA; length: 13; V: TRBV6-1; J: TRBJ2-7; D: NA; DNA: TGTGCCAGCAGTGAAGACCAGGACTACGAGCAGTACTTC; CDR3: CASSEDQDYEQYF
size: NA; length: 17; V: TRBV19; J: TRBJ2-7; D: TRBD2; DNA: TGTGCCAGTAGTATTACCCCTAGCGGGAGCATCCCGAGCGAGCAGTACTTC; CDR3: CASSITPSGSIPSEQYF
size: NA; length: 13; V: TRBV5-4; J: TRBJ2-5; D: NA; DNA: TGTGCCAGCAGCGAGCGGGCGATGGAGACCCAGTACTTC; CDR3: CASSERAMETQYF
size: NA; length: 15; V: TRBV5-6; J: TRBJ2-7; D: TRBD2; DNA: TGTGCCAGCAGCTTTCCTAGCGGGAGCTCCTACGAGCAGTACTTC; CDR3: CASSFPSGSSYEQYF
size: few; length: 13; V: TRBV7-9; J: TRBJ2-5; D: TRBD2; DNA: TGTGCCAGCAGCAGGACTAGTCAAGAGACCCAGTACTTC; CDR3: CASSRTSQETQYF
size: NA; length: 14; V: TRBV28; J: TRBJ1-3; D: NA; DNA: TGTGCCAGCAGTTTATACACGATTGGAAACACCATATATTTT; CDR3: CASSLYTIGNTIYF
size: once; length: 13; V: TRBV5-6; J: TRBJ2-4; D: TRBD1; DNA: TGTGCCAGCAGCAGGGACAGGGTCGACATTCAGTACTTC; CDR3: CASSRDRVDIQYF
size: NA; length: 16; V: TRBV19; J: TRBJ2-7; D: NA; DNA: TGTGCCAGTAGTATAGTATCCCTGTCCGGTTCCTACGAGCAGTACTTC; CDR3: CASSIVSLSGSYEQYF
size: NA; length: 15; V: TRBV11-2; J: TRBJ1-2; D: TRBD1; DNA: TGTGCCAGCAGCTTAGCTCTTATTAGGACAGGGGGGTACACCTTC; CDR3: CASSLALIRTGGYTF
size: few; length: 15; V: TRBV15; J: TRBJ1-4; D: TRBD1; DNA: TGTGCCACCAGCGCCAGGACAGGGGGCAATGAAAAACTGTTTTTT; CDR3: CATSARTGGNEKLFF
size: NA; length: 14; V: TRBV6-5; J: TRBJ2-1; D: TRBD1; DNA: TGTGCCAGCAGCATACAGGGGCGAAACAATGAGCAGTTCTTC; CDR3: CASSIQGRNNEQFF
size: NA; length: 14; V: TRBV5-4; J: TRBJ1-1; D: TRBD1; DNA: TGTGCCAGCAGCTTGGGAGACAGGGGCACTGAAGCTTTCTTT; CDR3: CASSLGDRGTEAFF
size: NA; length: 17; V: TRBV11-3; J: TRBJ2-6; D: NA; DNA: TGTGCCAGCAGTCTACAGGGTCTGGGGTCTGGGGCCAACGTCCTGACTTTC; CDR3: CASSLQGLGSGANVLTF
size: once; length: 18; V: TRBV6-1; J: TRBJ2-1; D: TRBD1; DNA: TGTGCCAGCAGTGTGGACAGGGGGTTGGGGTTCTCCTACAATGAGCAGTTCTTC; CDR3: CASSVDRGLGFSYNEQFF
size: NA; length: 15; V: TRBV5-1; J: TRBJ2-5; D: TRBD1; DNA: TGCGCCAGCAGCGCCGGGGACAGGGGGCGCGAGACCCAGTACTTC; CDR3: CASSAGDRGRETQYF
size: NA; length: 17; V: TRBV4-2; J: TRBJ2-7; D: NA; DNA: TGTGCCAGCAGCCAAGCTGCTGGCCAAAAGAGGTCCTACGAGCAGTACTTC; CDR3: CASSQAAGQKRSYEQYF
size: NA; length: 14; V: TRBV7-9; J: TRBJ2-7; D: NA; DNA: TGTGCCAGCAGCTTAGACGGACTTTCGTACGAGCAGTACTTC; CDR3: CASSLDGLSYEQYF
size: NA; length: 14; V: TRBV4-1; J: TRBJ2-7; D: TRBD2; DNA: TGCGCCAGCAGCCTTCTAGCGGGGGGGCACGAGCAGTACTTC; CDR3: CASSLLAGGHEQYF
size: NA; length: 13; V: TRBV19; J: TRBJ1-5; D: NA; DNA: TGTGCCAGTAGGCAGGGGAGCAATCAGCCCCAGCATTTT; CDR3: CASRQGSNQPQHF
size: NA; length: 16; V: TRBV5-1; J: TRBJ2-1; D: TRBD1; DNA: TGCGCCAGCAGCTTGGCCGCGGCAGGGTGGGACAGTGAGCAGTTCTTC; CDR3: CASSLAAAGWDSEQFF
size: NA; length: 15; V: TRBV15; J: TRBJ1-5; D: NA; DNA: TGTGCCACCAGCAGAGGGACAGTGAACAATCAGCCCCAGCATTTT; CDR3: CATSRGTVNNQPQHF
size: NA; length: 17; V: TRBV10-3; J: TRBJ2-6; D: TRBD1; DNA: TGTGCCACTGACCCGGGACAGGGGTTGGTCGGGGCCAACGTCCTGACTTTC; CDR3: CATDPGQGLVGANVLTF
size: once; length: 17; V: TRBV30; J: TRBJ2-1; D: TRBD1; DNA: TGTGCCGGATCGGGACAGGGGGTTTCGAGCCGGTACAATGAGCAGTTCTTC; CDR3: CAGSGQGVSSRYNEQFF
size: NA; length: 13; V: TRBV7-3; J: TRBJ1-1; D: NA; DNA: TGTGCCAGCAGCCTTATGGGGAGCACTGAAGCTTTCTTT; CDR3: CASSLMGSTEAFF
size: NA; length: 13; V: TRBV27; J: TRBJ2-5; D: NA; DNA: TGTGCCAGCAGTTCAGGGCAGCTCGGGACCCAGTACTTC; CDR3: CASSSGQLGTQYF
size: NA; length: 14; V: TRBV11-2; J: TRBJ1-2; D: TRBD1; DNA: TGTGCCAGCAGCTTAGACGACAGGGACTATGGCTACACCTTC; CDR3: CASSLDDRDYGYTF
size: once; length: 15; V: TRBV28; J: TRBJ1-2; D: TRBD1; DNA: TGTGCCAGCAGTTCCCCGGGACAGGGAAACTATGGCTACACCTTC; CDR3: CASSSPGQGNYGYTF
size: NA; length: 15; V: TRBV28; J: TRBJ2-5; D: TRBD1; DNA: TGTGCCAGCAGTGGGGCCGGGACAGGACAAGAGACCCAGTACTTC; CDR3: CASSGAGTGQETQYF
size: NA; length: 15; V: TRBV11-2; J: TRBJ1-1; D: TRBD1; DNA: TGTGCCAGCAGCACCCAGGGGGCCTTAAACACTGAAGCTTTCTTT; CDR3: CASSTQGALNTEAFF
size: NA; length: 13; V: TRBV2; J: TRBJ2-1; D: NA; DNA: TGTGCCAGCAGTGAAGACCACGGGGATGAGCAGTTCTTC; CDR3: CASSEDHGDEQFF
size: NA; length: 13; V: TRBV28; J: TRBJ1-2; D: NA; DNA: TGTGCCAGCACACTTGGACTCTACCATGGCTACACCTTC; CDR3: CASTLGLYHGYTF
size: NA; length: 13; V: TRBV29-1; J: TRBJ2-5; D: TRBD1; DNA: TGCAGCGTCGTCAGGGGGCTCCAAGAGACCCAGTACTTC; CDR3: CSVVRGLQETQYF
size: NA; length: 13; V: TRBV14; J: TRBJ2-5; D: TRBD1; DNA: TGTGCCAGCAGGCGGACAGGGGGTGGGACCCAGTACTTC; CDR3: CASRRTGGGTQYF
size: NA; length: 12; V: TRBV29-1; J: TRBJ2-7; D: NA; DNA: TGCAGCGTTGGGGGCAGCCCCTACGAGCAGTACTTC; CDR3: CSVGGSPYEQYF
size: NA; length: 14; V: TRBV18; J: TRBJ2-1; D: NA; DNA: TGTGCCAGCTCACCACCCACTTCTCTTAATGAGCAGTTCTTC; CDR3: CASSPPTSLNEQFF
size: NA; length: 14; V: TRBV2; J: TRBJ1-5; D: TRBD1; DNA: TGTGCCAGCAGTGACAGGGGGCCTAGTCAGCCCCAGCATTTT; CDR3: CASSDRGPSQPQHF
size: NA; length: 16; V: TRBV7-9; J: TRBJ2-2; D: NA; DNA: TGTGCCAGCAGCTTCCTGGCGGGGACTTACACCGGGGAGCTGTTTTTT; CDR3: CASSFLAGTYTGELFF
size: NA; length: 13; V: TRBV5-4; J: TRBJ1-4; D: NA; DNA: TGTGCCAGCAGCTTGGGGACAGAAGAAAAACTGTTTTTT; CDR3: CASSLGTEEKLFF
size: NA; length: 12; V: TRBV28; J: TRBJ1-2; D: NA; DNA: TGTGCCAGCAGCCGGAGGAACTATGGCTACACCTTC; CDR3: CASSRRNYGYTF
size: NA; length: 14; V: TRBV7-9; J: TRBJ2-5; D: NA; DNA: TGTGCCAGCAGCTTAGGGGCTACCCAAGAGACCCAGTACTTC; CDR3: CASSLGATQETQYF